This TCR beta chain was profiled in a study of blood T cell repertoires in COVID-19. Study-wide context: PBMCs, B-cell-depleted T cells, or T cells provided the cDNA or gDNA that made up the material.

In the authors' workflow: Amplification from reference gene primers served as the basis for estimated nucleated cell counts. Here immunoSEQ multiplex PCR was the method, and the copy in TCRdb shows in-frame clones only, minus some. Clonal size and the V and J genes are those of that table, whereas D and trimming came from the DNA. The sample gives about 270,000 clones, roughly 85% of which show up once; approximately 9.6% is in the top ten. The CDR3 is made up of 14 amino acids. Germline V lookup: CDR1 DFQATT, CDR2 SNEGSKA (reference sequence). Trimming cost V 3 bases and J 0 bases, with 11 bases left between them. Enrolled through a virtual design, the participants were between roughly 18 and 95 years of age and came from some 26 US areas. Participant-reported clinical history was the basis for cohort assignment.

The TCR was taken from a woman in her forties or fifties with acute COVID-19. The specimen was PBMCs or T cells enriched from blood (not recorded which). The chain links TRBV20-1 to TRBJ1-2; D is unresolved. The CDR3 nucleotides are TGCAGTGCTAGTCACAGAGCCTCTAACTATGGCTACACCTTC. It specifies CSASHRASNYGYTF.